The 14 T cell receptor beta chains below come from one sample, sequenced in a study of vaccination effects on CD4 cells after COVID-19. Sequencing was performed with immunoSEQ multiplex PCR; in TCRdb, only in-frame clones are kept and a portion is missing. The table has tens of thousands of clones, around 81% seen once. Prior to sequencing, the ViraFEST assay stimulated PBMC with viral peptide pools, which expanded the antigen-specific CD4+ T cells. Having been cultured for roughly 11 days, the cells underwent CD4+ T cell isolation. Everyone in the study got two shots of either the BNT162b2 or mRNA-1273 vaccine. Antigens of these TCRs are unknown. The sample here was CD4+ T cells from PBMCs cultured with HCoV-229E spike peptides, taken after COVID-19 vaccination. These receptors originate from a human donor who received a COVID-19 vaccine.

The rearrangement uses TRBV5-5 and TRBJ1-6; D is ambiguous. The V and J ends lost 2 bases and 7 bases respectively, with 7 bases between them. Germline values: CDR1 SGHKS, CDR2 YYEKEE (reference sequence). This CDR3 has 13 amino acids. The CDR3 loop is CASSFGENSPLHF. The CDR3 DNA sequence: TGTGCCAGCAGCTTCGGGGAGAATTCACCCCTCCACTTT.

The chain is built from TRBV7-3 and TRBJ2-2; a possible D gene is TRBD2 (6 bases). Germline V gene sequence: CDR1 SGHTA, CDR2 FQGTGA. Trimming removed 0 bases at V and 4 bases at J, with 9 bases between. The CDR3 runs to 15 residues. The CDR3 sequence is CASSLTGTPTGELFF. The CDR3 nucleotides read TGTGCCAGCAGCTTAACCGGGACTCCCACCGGGGAGCTGTTTTTT. Complete variable domain (other parts from reference TRBV7-3 and TRBJ2-2): GAGVSQTPSNKVTEKGKYVELRCDPISGHTALYWYRQSLGQGPEFLIYFQGTGAADDSGLPNDRFFAVRPEGSVSTLKIQRTERGDSAVYLCASSLTGTPTGELFFGEGSRLTVL.

This chain connects TRBV7-3 to TRBJ1-1, with 7 bases aligning to TRBD1. The CDR3 totals 15 residues. V dropped 5 bases and J dropped 8; count of bases not matched to a gene: 14. CDR1 is SGHTA and CDR2 is FQGTGA in the germline V gene. Here the CDR3 reads CASSARQGPYAEAFF. The CDR3 DNA sequence: TGTGCCAGCAGCGCCCGACAGGGTCCTTACGCCGAAGCTTTCTTT. Full variable domain (outside the CDR3, taken from reference TRBV7-3 and TRBJ1-1): GAGVSQTPSNKVTEKGKYVELRCDPISGHTALYWYRQSLGQGPEFLIYFQGTGAADDSGLPNDRFFAVRPEGSVSTLKIQRTERGDSAVYLCASSARQGPYAEAFFGQGTRLTVV.

The chain couples TRBV11-2 to TRBJ2-1; 12 nucleotides align to TRBD2. With 3 bases clipped from V and 6 bases from J, the junction kept 3 bases outside the gene matches. Germline V gene sequence: CDR1 SGHAT, CDR2 FQNNGV. This CDR3 is built from 15 residues. CDR3 loop: CASSLTSGGVNEQFF. As DNA, the CDR3 is TGTGCCAGCAGCTTGACTAGCGGGGGAGTCAATGAGCAGTTCTTC.

The chain is built from TRBV27 and TRBJ1-2; the D gene is possibly TRBD1 (5 bases). The CDR3 consists of 16 residues. V was shortened by 5 bases and J by 0 bases, with 16 bases between the two germline ends. Germline loops: CDR1 MNHEY, CDR2 SMNVEV (reference sequence). The CDR3 DNA follows: TGTGCCAGCAGTCAACGACCAGGGTACACTAACTATGGCTACACCTTC. Amino acid sequence: CASSQRPGYTNYGYTF.

V and J are TRBV9 and TRBJ2-5; D perhaps matches TRBD2 (5 bases). Per germline, CDR1 SGDLS and CDR2 YYNGEE. V dropped 0 bases and J dropped 4 bases, with 10 bases sitting between them. The CDR3 is made up of 14 amino acids. The CDR3 here is CASSVGYGRETQYF. Here the CDR3 DNA reads TGTGCCAGCAGCGTAGGGTATGGGAGAGAGACCCAGTACTTC.

This sequence joins TRBV5-4 and TRBJ1-2, with D hard to call. Trimming left V 3 bases short and J 3 bases short, with 6 bases between. CDR1 is SGHNT and CDR2 is YYREEE in the germline V gene (reference sequence). CDR3 length equals 12 residues. The CDR3 region has the DNA TGTGCCAGCAGCTCGGCAGACTATGGCTACACCTTC. As protein: CASSSADYGYTF.

This clone was counted once. The chain has TRBV5-5 and TRBJ2-1, with a possible D match to TRBD1 (5 bases). CDR3 size: 13 residues. CDR1 is SGHKS, CDR2 YYEKEE, per germline (reference sequence). V lost 4 bases to trimming and J lost 4 bases, with 9 bases between them. The CDR3 sequence: CASSPQGYNEQFF. DNA for the CDR3: TGTGCCAGCAGCCCGCAGGGTTACAATGAGCAGTTCTTC.

The V call is TRBV7-9, the J call TRBJ1-3; the D gene is possibly TRBD1 (5 bases). Germline-derived CDR1 and CDR2 are SEHNR and FQNEAQ (reference sequence). The CDR3 spans 15 residues. Deletions cut 5 bases from V and 0 bases from J, with 11 bases between. The CDR3 sequence: CASSAGVPSGNTIYF. The CDR3 bases are TGTGCCAGCAGCGCGGGGGTTCCCTCTGGAAACACCATATATTTT.

The J gene is TRBJ2-1, the V gene TRBV13; 8 positions agree with TRBD2. The V gene's germline CDR1 is PRHDT and CDR2 FYEKMQ (reference sequence). This CDR3 has 17 amino acids. V was pared by 3 bases and J by 6 bases, with 13 bases of the junction left unmatched. CDR3 protein: CASSFLPSGFQGNEQFF. Written as DNA, the CDR3 is TGTGCCAGCAGCTTCCTACCTAGCGGGTTCCAGGGCAATGAGCAGTTCTTC.

This clone was counted a few times. The chain carries TRBV6-5 and TRBJ1-5; D gene uncertain. Germline loops: CDR1 MNHEY, CDR2 SVGAGI. The V gene lost 5 bases and the J gene lost 6 bases, with 17 bases spanning the gap. This CDR3 contains 15 residues. The CDR3 sequence is CASSPQNTRGQPQHF. The CDR3 nucleotides are TGTGCCAGCAGTCCACAAAATACCCGGGGTCAGCCCCAGCATTTT.

This clone appeared a single time. V gene TRBV10-1 combines with J gene TRBJ2-7, with unresolved D. The germline V gene has CDR1 WNHNN and CDR2 SYGVQD (reference sequence). The CDR3 sequence is 13 residues long. Trimming pared 3 bases from V and 2 bases from J, leaving 8 bases between. The chain's CDR3 is CASSEELPYEQYV. The CDR3 nucleotides are TGCGCCAGCAGTGAAGAACTTCCCTACGAGCAGTACGTC.

The J gene is TRBJ1-3, the V gene TRBV29-1; D is undetermined. This CDR3 region has 13 residues. Germline CDR1 and CDR2: SQVTM and ANQGSEA. The V end lost 3 bases, the J end lost 0 bases, and 6 bases lay between the germline ends. The CDR3 is CSVDSDSGNTIYF. Written as DNA, the CDR3 is TGCAGCGTTGATTCTGACTCTGGAAACACCATATATTTT.

The chain combines TRBV5-5 with TRBJ1-5, with a weak D call TRBD1 (6 bases). Trimming left V 2 bases short and J 7 bases short, with 19 bases between. CDR1 is SGHKS and CDR2 is YYEKEE in the germline V gene (reference sequence). The CDR3 runs to 16 residues. CDR3 nucleotides: TGTGCCAGCAGCTTTAGTCTCAGTCAGGGGTTACAGCCCCAGCATTTT. It encodes CASSFSLSQGLQPQHF. The full variable domain, completed using reference TRBV5-5 and TRBJ1-5, is DAGVTQSPTHLIKTRGQQVTLRCSPISGHKSVSWYQQVLGQGPQFIFQYYEKEERGRGNFPDRFSARQFPNYSSELNVNALLLGDSALYLCASSFSLSQGLQPQHFGDGTRLSIL.